Listed below are T cell receptor beta chains from one sample, sequenced in a study of T cell changes during pregnancy in multiple sclerosis. Generated by immunoSEQ multiplex PCR, the TCRdb table keeps only in-frame clones and is missing some. The sample holds about 50,000 clones; 75% to 95% are singletons and the top ten take roughly 9%. The sequenced sample was CD8+ T cells from peripheral blood mononuclear cells, obtained after pregnancy. Receptors originate from a female donor with multiple sclerosis, enrolled in a pregnancy study. Each CDR3 is given with its conserved first and last residue. The order of the fields is CDR3 DNA, CDR3 protein, J gene, D gene, V gene, clone size. D genes are given only for firm matches. Only part of the rows carry a size: once, few, many, or a class if the clone is expanded.

CDR3nt: TGCGCCAGCAGCCAATATAGGATTGACAGGGGTGGCAAAAACATTCAGTACTTC
CDR3aa: CASSQYRIDRGGKNIQYF
j_gene: TRBJ2-4
d_gene: TRBD1
v_gene: TRBV4-3
abundance: .

CDR3nt: TGTGCCAGTAATTTCGCTTTTGAGGAAACCTATGGCTACACCTTC
CDR3aa: CASNFAFEETYGYTF
j_gene: TRBJ1-2
d_gene: .
v_gene: TRBV19
abundance: .

CDR3nt: TGTGCCAGCAGCTTAGGGGCTAGCGGGGGGGCCATAAATGAGCAGTTCTTC
CDR3aa: CASSLGASGGAINEQFF
j_gene: TRBJ2-1
d_gene: TRBD2
v_gene: TRBV13
abundance: .

CDR3nt: TGTGCCAGCAGCCCGGGTTCCGGTAATGGTGAAAAACTGTTTTTT
CDR3aa: CASSPGSGNGEKLFF
j_gene: TRBJ1-4
d_gene: .
v_gene: TRBV14
abundance: .

CDR3nt: TGTGCCAGCGTCGGGAGCTCCTACGAGCAGTACTTC
CDR3aa: CASVGSSYEQYF
j_gene: TRBJ2-7
d_gene: .
v_gene: TRBV6-5
abundance: .

CDR3nt: TGCAGCGGGACAGGGGGGACCGGGGAGCTGTTTTTT
CDR3aa: CSGTGGTGELFF
j_gene: TRBJ2-2
d_gene: TRBD1
v_gene: TRBV29-1
abundance: .

CDR3nt: TGTGCCAGCAGTGGGGACAGGTTCAATCAGCCCCAGCATTTT
CDR3aa: CASSGDRFNQPQHF
j_gene: TRBJ1-5
d_gene: TRBD1
v_gene: TRBV28
abundance: few

CDR3nt: TGTGCCAGCAACACTAGAGGCTCCCTCCGCATTGAGAACAATGAGCAGTTCTTC
CDR3aa: CASNTRGSLRIENNEQFF
j_gene: TRBJ2-1
d_gene: .
v_gene: TRBV7-8
abundance: .

CDR3nt: TGTGCCAGCAGTGAAACTAGCGGGGCAGATACGCAGTATTTT
CDR3aa: CASSETSGADTQYF
j_gene: TRBJ2-3
d_gene: TRBD2
v_gene: TRBV2
abundance: .

CDR3nt: TGTGCCAGCAACGTCGGTAATGAAAAACTGTTTTTT
CDR3aa: CASNVGNEKLFF
j_gene: TRBJ1-4
d_gene: .
v_gene: TRBV5-6
abundance: .

CDR3nt: TGTGCCAGCAGTCAATACACGATTTCTTCGTCCACGGAGGGCACAGATACGCAGTATTTT
CDR3aa: CASSQYTISSSTEGTDTQYF
j_gene: TRBJ2-3
d_gene: .
v_gene: TRBV27
abundance: .